This T cell receptor (beta chain) was found in a study of blood T cell repertoires in COVID-19. The CDR3 length is 16 residues. V was cut by 4 bases and J by 0 bases, with 14 bases left in between. Germline CDR1 and CDR2: SGHKS and YYEKEE (reference sequence). TCRdb keeps only in-frame clones here, not all; method: immunoSEQ multiplex PCR. Of 110,000 to 150,000 clones detected, over 80% appear once; the ten largest clones hold more than 5%. All enrollees were about 18 to 100 years old and from about two dozen US areas. The origin of this receptor is a middle-aged woman who had recovered from COVID-19. The V gene is TRBV5-5, the J gene TRBJ1-3; tentative D call: TRBD1 (5 bases). The sample comprised PBMCs or T cells enriched from blood (not recorded which). The CDR3 spells CASSTAGTSSGNTIYF. The CDR3 nucleotides read TGTGCCAGCAGCACAGCCGGGACTTCCTCTGGAAACACCATATATTTT.